The clone carrying this T cell receptor beta chain was counted at least ten times. No antigen is known for it. TCRdb independently ran MiXCR on the reads; one entry per CDR3 protein. The table shows 300,000 to 400,000 distinct CDR3 sequences, with about a sixth occurring only once. The data were taken from a study of T cell repertoires in cytomegalovirus infection. Study context: CMV infection plus the matching HLA type was flagged by public TCR beta signatures. Overall study results and limits: Clonotype analysis showed dominance of the ex vivo response by HLA-C-restricted CMV-specific TCR beta clonotypes. Summed frequency of public TCR beta families distinguished CMV carriers with the relevant HLA.

The V and J ends lost 2 bases and 9 bases, in that order; junction bases with no gene match: 7. Germline assignment: CDR1 SGHVS and CDR2 FNYEAQ. The CDR3 is made up of 14 amino acids. This receptor was taken from a human donor in good health (CMV status not recorded). Some clones in this sample may be carry-over from other donors' samples. Sequenced material: PBMCs. The chain joins TRBV7-6 to TRBJ2-5; TRBD1 aligns across 9 bases. CDR3 amino acids: CASSLHGTGKAQYF. The CDR3 DNA reads as TGTGCCAGCAGCTTACATGGGACAGGGAAGGCCCAGTACTTC.